This T cell receptor (beta chain) is from a study of T-cell memory formation after mild COVID-19. General study results and limits: Later expanders leaned CD4+, whereas day 15 to 85 contracting clones were balanced CD4/CD8.

Losses at the gene ends were 7 bases for V and 5 bases for J; bases not matched to a gene: 5. The CDR3 sequence is 13 residues long. Looked up from germline, CDR1 is SNHLY and CDR2 is FYNNEI. To note about this clonotype: Its antigen remains unidentified.

TCR alpha and TCR beta cDNA libraries with sample barcodes and UMIs came from 5'RACE using constant-segment primers. TCRdb called the 5' RACE reads again in MiXCR, with one record for every CDR3 protein. Of about 470,000 distinct CDR3 sequences in the sample, about 23% were seen once. This sequence was found in an adult woman who had mild COVID-19 (a few samples of this study predate the infection). Cell type and time point are not known. Sequencing used PBMCs or a T cell subset sorted from them (not recorded which). This sequence joins TRBV2 and TRBJ2-5, with 9 bases aligning to TRBD2. The CDR3 protein is CASNLAGLETQYF. CDR3 in DNA: TGTGCCAGCAACCTAGCGGGATTGGAGACCCAGTACTTC.